The 17 T cell receptor beta chains presented below share a single source sample, sequenced in a study of blood T cell repertoires in COVID-19. Sequencing used immunoSEQ multiplex PCR; TCRdb keeps in-frame clones, though not all of them. The sample holds under 85,000 clones, roughly 84% seen once. Sequenced sample: peripheral blood. These receptor sequences come from a man in his forties or fifties with acute or convalescent COVID-19.

CDR3 amino acids: CASMTGGGGNTIYF. In DNA, the CDR3 is TGTGCCAGTATGACAGGGGGCGGTGGAAACACCATATATTTT. V and J are TRBV19 and TRBJ1-3; 10 bases fit TRBD1. Trimming cost V 7 bases and J 3 bases; bases outside gene matches: 3. From germline, CDR1 is LNHDA and CDR2 SQIVND (reference sequence). The CDR3 consists of 14 residues.

The chain is built from TRBV12-3 or TRBV12-4 and TRBJ1-2; 8 bases are a match to TRBD1. CDR3 length: 13 amino acids. Unmatched junction bases numbered 1, after V lost 3 bases and J lost 4 bases. CDR3 loop: CASSLGQVYGYTF. For the CDR3, the DNA is TGTGCCAGCAGTTTGGGACAGGTCTATGGCTACACCTTC.

The chain uses TRBV5-5 and TRBJ2-1; the match to TRBD2 covers 9 bases. V lost 3 bases, J lost 6 bases, and 10 bases stayed unmatched. Germline V gene data show CDR1 as SGHKS and CDR2 as YYEKEE (reference sequence). The CDR3 extends over 16 amino acids. CDR3 region: CASSSLAGAVINEQFF. The CDR3 nucleotides are TGTGCCAGCAGCTCTTTAGCGGGAGCAGTTATCAATGAGCAGTTCTTC.

This clone occurred once. The CDR3 DNA reads as TGTGCCACCAGTAAGACAGGCTATCAGCCCCAGCATTTT. Its translation is CATSKTGYQPQHF. The chain links TRBV24-1 to TRBJ1-5, with D possibly matching TRBD1 (6 bases). V dropped 6 bases and J dropped 5 bases, with 10 bases sitting between them. CDR1 is KGHDR and CDR2 is SFDVKD in the germline V gene. CDR3 length equals 13 residues.

The chain combines TRBV7-2 with TRBJ2-2, with D tentatively TRBD1 (6 bases). The germline V gene has CDR1 SGHTA and CDR2 FQGNSA. The CDR3 spans 15 residues. Trimming took 1 base from V and 2 from J, leaving 8 bases between them. The CDR3 DNA sequence: TGTGCCAGCAGCTTAGAGGGACACAACACCGGGGAGCTGTTTTTT. It encodes CASSLEGHNTGELFF.

The chain links TRBV6-5 to TRBJ2-7; TRBD2 is a possible D gene (6 bases). The CDR3 sequence is 16 residues long. V dropped 0 bases and J dropped 1 base, with 13 bases sitting between them. Germline V CDR1 and CDR2: MNHEY, SVGAGI. Here the CDR3 DNA reads TGTGCCAGCAGTTACTCGATCCCGGGAGAATCCTACGAGCAGTACTTC. Translation gives CASSYSIPGESYEQYF.

The chain combines TRBV28 with TRBJ1-5, with no clear D. The germline V gene encodes CDR1 MDHEN and CDR2 SYDVKM. Trimming took 2 bases from V and 0 from J, leaving 11 bases between them. CDR3 length: 16 amino acids. The CDR3, as DNA: TGTGCCAGCAGTTTACGCTCGTACTATAGCAATCAGCCCCAGCATTTT. Protein sequence: CASSLRSYYSNQPQHF. Variable domain in full (rest from reference TRBV28 and TRBJ1-5): DVKVTQSSRYLVKRTGEKVFLECVQDMDHENMFWYRQDPGLGLRLIYFSYDVKMKEKGDIPEGYSVSREKKERFSLILESASTNQTSMYLCASSLRSYYSNQPQHFGDGTRLSIL.

This chain uses TRBV9 with TRBJ1-6, with D unresolved. Looked up from germline, CDR1 is SGDLS and CDR2 is YYNGEE. Trimming stripped 2 bases from V and 9 bases from J, with 12 bases between. The CDR3 has 14 amino acids. CDR3 DNA: TGTGCCAGCAGCGTCTTTGACACTTCTTCACCCCTCCACTTT. This encodes CASSVFDTSSPLHF. Based on the CDR3 plus reference TRBV9 and TRBJ1-6, the full variable domain is DSGVTQTPKHLITATGQRVTLRCSPRSGDLSVYWYQQSLDQGLQFLIQYYNGEERAKGNILERFSAQQFPDLHSELNLSSLELGDSALYFCASSVFDTSSPLHFGNGTRLTVT.

This clone was seen more than once but under ten times. The chain joins TRBV7-2 to TRBJ2-2; D might be TRBD1 (5 bases). Germline V gene lookup returns CDR1 SGHTA and CDR2 FQGNSA. The CDR3 is 15 amino acids. Trimming removed 0 bases from V and 4 bases from J, with 9 bases in between. The CDR3 sequence: CASSLAGQGTGELFF. The CDR3 DNA is TGTGCCAGCAGCTTAGCGGGTCAGGGCACCGGGGAGCTGTTTTTT.

The chain uses TRBV30 and TRBJ1-2, with D hard to call. Germline V gene sequence: CDR1 GTSNPN, CDR2 SVGIG (reference sequence). The CDR3 spans 12 residues. V lost 3 bases to trimming and J lost 0 bases, with 5 bases between them. As DNA, the CDR3 is TGTGCCTGGAGGACTTCTAACTATGGCTACACCTTC. Amino acids: CAWRTSNYGYTF.

The rearrangement joins TRBV20-1 to TRBJ2-7; D remains ambiguous. The CDR3 sequence is 11 residues long. Trimming took off 1 base at V and 3 bases at J, with 4 bases between the two ends. Per germline, CDR1 DFQATT and CDR2 SNEGSKA (reference sequence). As DNA, the CDR3 is TGCAGTGCTAGAGTTAACTACGAGCAGTACTTC. Translation: CSARVNYEQYF.

The chain carries TRBV6-2 or TRBV6-3 and TRBJ2-4, with 8 bases matching TRBD2. The ends lost 2 bases at V and 7 bases at J; junction bases unmatched: 7. The germline V gene has CDR1 MNHEY and CDR2 SVGEGT. This CDR3 is built from 15 residues. The CDR3 region has the DNA TGTGCCAGCAGTTACGTCGGGGGGGGATTGAACATTCAGTACTTC. It codes for CASSYVGGGLNIQYF.

The V and J genes are TRBV19 and TRBJ1-4; unclear D gene. The ends were cut back, 1 base at V and 7 bases at J, with 4 bases in the middle. CDR1 and CDR2 (germline): LNHDA, SQIVND (reference sequence). The CDR3 consists of 12 residues. The CDR3 DNA reads as TGTGCCAGTAGTATAGGAGGTGAAAAACTGTTTTTT. Its protein is CASSIGGEKLFF.

V and J are TRBV5-6 and TRBJ1-2; 7 nucleotides line up with TRBD1. V was pared by 3 bases and J by 2 bases, with 13 bases of the junction left unmatched. CDR3 length equals 17 residues. Germline CDR1 is SGHDT and CDR2 is YYEEEE. The CDR3 spells CASSSTRGQGGNYGYTF. In DNA form, the CDR3 reads TGTGCCAGCAGCTCTACCCGGGGGCAGGGGGGAAACTATGGCTACACCTTC. Full variable domain (rest looked up from reference TRBV5-6 and TRBJ1-2): DAGVTQSPTHLIKTRGQQVTLRCSPKSGHDTVSWYQQALGQGPQFIFQYYEEEERQRGNFPDRFSGHQFPNYSSELNVNALLLGDSALYLCASSSTRGQGGNYGYTFGSGTRLTVV.

V usage is TRBV6-5 and J usage is TRBJ2-7; weak D call: TRBD2 (6 bases). V lost 5 bases, J lost 3 bases, and 11 bases lay in between. The germline V gene encodes CDR1 MNHEY and CDR2 SVGAGI. CDR3 size: 13 residues. The CDR3 DNA reads as TGTGCCAGCAGTACGAAGGGAGGCTACGAGCAGTACTTC. It translates to CASSTKGGYEQYF.

This clone was recorded only once. The chain couples TRBV27 to TRBJ2-7; D gene uncertain. Trimming pared 7 bases from V and 4 bases from J, leaving 11 bases between. Germline CDR1 reads MNHEY; CDR2 reads SMNVEV (reference sequence). The CDR3 loop spans 12 amino acids. CDR3 protein: CASIASPYEQYF. The DNA of the CDR3 is TGTGCCAGCATTGCGTCCCCGTACGAGCAGTACTTC.

This chain joins TRBV19 and TRBJ2-2, with 8 bases matching TRBD1. The CDR3 loop spans 17 amino acids. CDR1 is LNHDA, CDR2 SQIVND, per germline (reference sequence). V trimming: 5 bases; J trimming: 1 base; junction bases outside the gene matches: 9. CDR3 sequence reads: CASSFRTGGLNTGELFF. CDR3 nucleotide sequence: TGTGCCAGTAGTTTCCGTACAGGGGGACTGAACACCGGGGAGCTGTTTTTT.